This T cell receptor (beta chain) originates from a study of blood T cell repertoires in COVID-19. Overall study context: From the United States, Italy and Spain came samples of acute and convalescent COVID-19. Sample material is recorded as cDNA or gDNA derived from T cells, B-cell-depleted T cells, or PBMCs.

The CDR3 runs 15 residues. The V and J ends lost 8 bases and 1 base respectively, with 16 bases between them. Germline V gene lookup returns CDR1 KGHSH and CDR2 LQKENI. As handled by the study authors: Reference gene primer amplification gave estimated nucleated cell counts. Produced via immunoSEQ multiplex PCR; TCRdb's table is partial and in-frame only. The D gene and trimming were derived from the DNA, and the V and J assignments and clone size from that table. The table lists under 250,000 clones, roughly 80% of them singletons. The TCR sequence derives from a woman aged 40 to 50 with active or convalescent COVID-19. The chain employs TRBV18 and TRBJ2-3, with D hard to call. Sequenced: peripheral blood. The CDR3 sequence is CASLPTPAGTDTQYF. For the CDR3, the DNA is TGTGCCAGCCTCCCGACCCCTGCGGGCACAGATACGCAGTATTTT.